The T cell receptor (beta chain) under discussion was sequenced for a study of blood T cell repertoires in COVID-19. About the research overall: The origin of the acute and convalescent COVID-19 samples was the United States, Italy and Spain. T cells, B-cell-depleted T cells, or PBMCs provided the cDNA or gDNA that served as material.

Germline V lookup: CDR1 SGHDN, CDR2 FVKESK. The V segment lost 2 bases and the J segment 0 bases; nucleotides outside the gene matches: 12. This CDR3 has 20 residues. Original handling: Cell counts per sample came from amplifying reference gene primers. Clones were read by immunoSEQ multiplex PCR, and TCRdb kept only the in-frame ones, dropping some. That table gives V, J and clone size, and the DNA gave D and trimming. Of about 190,000 clones in the sample, around 87% were seen once. The rearrangement links TRBV14 to TRBJ1-6, with 8 nucleotides matching TRBD1. This TCR derives from a woman between 25 and 40 years old with active or convalescent COVID-19. Sequenced material: peripheral blood. This chain's CDR3 is CASSQNLDRGMSSYNSPLHF. DNA of the CDR3: TGTGCCAGCAGCCAAAACCTCGACAGGGGCATGAGCTCCTATAATTCACCCCTCCACTTT.